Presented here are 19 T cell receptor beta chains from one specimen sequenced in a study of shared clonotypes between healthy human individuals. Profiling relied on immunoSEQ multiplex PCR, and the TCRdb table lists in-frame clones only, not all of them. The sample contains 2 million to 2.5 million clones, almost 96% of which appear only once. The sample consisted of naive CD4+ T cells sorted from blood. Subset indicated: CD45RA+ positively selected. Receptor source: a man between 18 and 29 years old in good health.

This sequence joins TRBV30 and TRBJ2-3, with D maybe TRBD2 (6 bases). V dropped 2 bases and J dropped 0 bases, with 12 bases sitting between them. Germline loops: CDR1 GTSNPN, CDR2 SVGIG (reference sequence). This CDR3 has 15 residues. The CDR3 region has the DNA TGTGCCTGGAGTCTACTAGCTTCTAGCACAGATACGCAGTATTTT. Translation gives CAWSLLASSTDTQYF.

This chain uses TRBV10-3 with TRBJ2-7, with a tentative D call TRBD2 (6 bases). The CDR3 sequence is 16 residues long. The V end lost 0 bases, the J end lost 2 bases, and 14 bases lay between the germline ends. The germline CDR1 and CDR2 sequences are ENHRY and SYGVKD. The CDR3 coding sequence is TGTGCCATCAGTGAGTCGACGGCTAGCGTAACCTACGAGCAGTACTTC. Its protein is CAISESTASVTYEQYF.

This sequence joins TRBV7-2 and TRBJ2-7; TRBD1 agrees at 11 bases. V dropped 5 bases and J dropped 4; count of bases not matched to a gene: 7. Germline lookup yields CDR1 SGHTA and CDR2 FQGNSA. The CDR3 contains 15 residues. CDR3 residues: CASSTGQGAWYEQYF. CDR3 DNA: TGTGCCAGCAGCACCGGACAGGGGGCCTGGTACGAGCAGTACTTC.

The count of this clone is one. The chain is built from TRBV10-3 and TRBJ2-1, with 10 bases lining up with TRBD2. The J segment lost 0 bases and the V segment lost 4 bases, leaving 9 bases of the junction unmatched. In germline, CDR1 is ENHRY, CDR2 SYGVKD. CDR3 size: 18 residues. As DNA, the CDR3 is TGTGCCATCAGTGGGACTAGCGGCGCCATTAACTCCTACAATGAGCAGTTCTTC. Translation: CAISGTSGAINSYNEQFF.

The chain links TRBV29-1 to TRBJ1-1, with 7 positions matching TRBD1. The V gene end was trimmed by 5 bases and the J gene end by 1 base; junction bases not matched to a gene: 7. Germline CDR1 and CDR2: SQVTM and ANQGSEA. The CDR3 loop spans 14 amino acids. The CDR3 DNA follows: TGCAGCGTTTCACAGGGGACAAAGAACACTGAAGCTTTCTTT. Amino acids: CSVSQGTKNTEAFF.

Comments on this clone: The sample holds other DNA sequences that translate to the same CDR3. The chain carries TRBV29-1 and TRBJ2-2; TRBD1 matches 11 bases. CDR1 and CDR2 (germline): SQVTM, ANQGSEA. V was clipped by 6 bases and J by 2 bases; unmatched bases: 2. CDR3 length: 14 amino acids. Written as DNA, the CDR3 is TGCAGCGTCCGGACAGGGGGCAACACCGGGGAGCTGTTTTTT. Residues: CSVRTGGNTGELFF.

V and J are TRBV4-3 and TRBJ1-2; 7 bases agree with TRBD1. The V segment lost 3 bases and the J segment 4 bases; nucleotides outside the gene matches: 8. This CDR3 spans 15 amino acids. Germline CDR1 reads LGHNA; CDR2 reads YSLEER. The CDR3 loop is CASSQRQGGPYGYTF. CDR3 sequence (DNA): TGCGCCAGCAGCCAGAGACAGGGTGGTCCCTATGGCTACACCTTC.

This chain's CDR3 is CASRAGQGWLYEQYF. The CDR3 nucleotides are TGTGCCAGCAGGGCAGGACAGGGTTGGCTCTACGAGCAGTACTTC. V and J are TRBV2 and TRBJ2-7; 8 nucleotides align to TRBD1. This CDR3 contains 15 residues. Germline V lookup: CDR1 SNHLY, CDR2 FYNNEI. The V gene end was trimmed by 6 bases and the J gene end by 3 bases; junction bases not matched to a gene: 10.

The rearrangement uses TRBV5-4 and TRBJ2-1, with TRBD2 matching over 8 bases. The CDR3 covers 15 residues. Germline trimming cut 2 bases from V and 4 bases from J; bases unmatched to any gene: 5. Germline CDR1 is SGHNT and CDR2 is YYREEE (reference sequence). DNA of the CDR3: TGTGCCAGCAGCTTAGGGACTAGTACGTACAATGAGCAGTTCTTC. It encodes CASSLGTSTYNEQFF.

CDR3 in amino acids: CASSPAGTTYNEQFF. The CDR3 coding sequence is TGTGCCAGCAGCCCCGCCGGGACTACATACAATGAGCAGTTCTTC. This chain joins TRBV11-2 and TRBJ2-1, with 7 bases that match TRBD2. Trimming cost V 5 bases and J 4 bases; bases outside gene matches: 8. The CDR3 is 15 residues long. Germline loops: CDR1 SGHAT, CDR2 FQNNGV.

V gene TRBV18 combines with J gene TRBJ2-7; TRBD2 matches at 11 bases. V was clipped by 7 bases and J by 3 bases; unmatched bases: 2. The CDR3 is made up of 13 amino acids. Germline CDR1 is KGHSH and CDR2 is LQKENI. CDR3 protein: CASCGTSGYEQYF. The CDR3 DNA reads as TGTGCCAGCTGCGGGACTAGCGGCTACGAGCAGTACTTC.

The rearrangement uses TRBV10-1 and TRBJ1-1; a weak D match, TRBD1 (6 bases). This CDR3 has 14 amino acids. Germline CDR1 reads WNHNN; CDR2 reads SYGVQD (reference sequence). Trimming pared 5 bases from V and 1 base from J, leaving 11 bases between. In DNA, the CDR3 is TGCGCCAGCAGTAGCGGGGGCACGAACACTGAAGCTTTCTTT. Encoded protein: CASSSGGTNTEAFF.

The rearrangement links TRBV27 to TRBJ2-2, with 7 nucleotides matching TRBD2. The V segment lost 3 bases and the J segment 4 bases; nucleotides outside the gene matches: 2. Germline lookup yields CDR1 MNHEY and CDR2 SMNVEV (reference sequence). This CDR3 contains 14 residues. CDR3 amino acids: CASSFSGGTGELFF. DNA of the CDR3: TGTGCCAGCAGTTTTTCGGGGGGCACCGGGGAGCTGTTTTTT.

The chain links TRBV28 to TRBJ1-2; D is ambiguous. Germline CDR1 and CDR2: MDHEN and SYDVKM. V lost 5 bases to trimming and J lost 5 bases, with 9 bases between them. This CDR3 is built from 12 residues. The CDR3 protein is CASSPRMYGYTF. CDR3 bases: TGTGCCAGCAGTCCCAGGATGTATGGCTACACCTTC.

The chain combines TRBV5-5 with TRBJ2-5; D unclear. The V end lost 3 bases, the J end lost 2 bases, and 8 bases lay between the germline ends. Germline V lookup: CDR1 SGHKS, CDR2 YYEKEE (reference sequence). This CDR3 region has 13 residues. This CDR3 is CASSSGGQETQYF. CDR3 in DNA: TGTGCCAGCAGCTCGGGCGGACAAGAGACCCAGTACTTC.

For the CDR3, the DNA is TGTGCCAGCTCACCAGGGACGTCCTGGGAGACCCAGTACTTC. It is translated as CASSPGTSWETQYF. The chain links TRBV18 to TRBJ2-5; D tentatively reads TRBD1 or TRBD2 (5 bases each). The CDR3 covers 14 residues. The V gene lost 2 bases and the J gene lost 5 bases, with 12 bases spanning the gap. Germline loops: CDR1 KGHSH, CDR2 LQKENI.

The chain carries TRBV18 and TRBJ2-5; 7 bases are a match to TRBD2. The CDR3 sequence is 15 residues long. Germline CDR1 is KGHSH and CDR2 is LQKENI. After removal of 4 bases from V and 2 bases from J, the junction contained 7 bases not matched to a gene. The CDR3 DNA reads TGTGCCAGCTCACGGGATCTAGCGGATCAAGAGACCCAGTACTTC. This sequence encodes CASSRDLADQETQYF.

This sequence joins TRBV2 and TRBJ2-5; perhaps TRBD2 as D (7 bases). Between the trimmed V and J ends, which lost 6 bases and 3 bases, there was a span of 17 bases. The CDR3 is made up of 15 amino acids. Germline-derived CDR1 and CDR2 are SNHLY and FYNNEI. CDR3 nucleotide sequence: TGTGCCAGCAGAGGGGGGGGCCTGGGAGAAGAGACCCAGTACTTC. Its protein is CASRGGGLGEETQYF.

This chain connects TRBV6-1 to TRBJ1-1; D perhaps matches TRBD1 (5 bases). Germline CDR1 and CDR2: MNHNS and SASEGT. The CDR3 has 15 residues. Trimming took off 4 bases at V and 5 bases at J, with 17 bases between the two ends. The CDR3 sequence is CASSVEGREWTEAFF. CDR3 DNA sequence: TGTGCCAGCAGTGTAGAGGGGAGAGAATGGACTGAAGCTTTCTTT.